These T cell receptor beta chains were read from a single sample in a study of blood T cells in healthy people across ages. TCRdb passed the 5' RACE reads through MiXCR, listing each CDR3 protein once. The sample lists roughly 800,000 distinct CDR3 sequences; roughly 60% were seen once. Input material: blood. The receptors shown here come from a young man in good health. Each CDR3 is given with its conserved first and last residue. Fields, in order: D gene, V gene, J gene, clone size, CDR3 protein, CDR3 DNA. The D gene is left open where the match is weak. Only part of the rows carry a size: once, few, many, or a class if the clone is expanded.

NA,TRBV12-3/TRBV12-4,TRBJ2-1,NA,CASSLALLRNAQFF,TGTGCCAGCAGTTTAGCACTACTTCGTAACGCGCAGTTCTTC
NA,TRBV10-3,TRBJ2-5,few,CATVKGLDWYQETQYF,TGTGCCACCGTAAAAGGGCTGGATTGGTACCAAGAGACCCAGTACTTC
TRBD1,TRBV5-5,TRBJ2-1,NA,CASSLIGTGVHEQFF,TGTGCCAGCAGCTTAATTGGGACAGGGGTCCATGAGCAGTTCTTC
NA,TRBV29-1,TRBJ2-1,NA,CSVDWEQFF,TGCAGCGTTGACTGGGAGCAGTTCTTC
TRBD2,TRBV10-2,TRBJ2-2,NA,CASSDPGLAGHTGELFF,TGCGCCAGCAGTGATCCGGGACTAGCGGGGCACACCGGGGAGCTGTTTTTT
NA,TRBV4-3,TRBJ1-2,NA,CASSRESGVGESYGYTF,TGCGCCAGCAGCCGCGAGTCAGGGGTAGGGGAGAGCTATGGCTACACCTTC
NA,TRBV6-2/TRBV6-3,TRBJ2-1,NA,CASSYGTPGWGEQFF,TGTGCCAGCAGTTACGGCACTCCAGGTTGGGGTGAGCAGTTCTTC
NA,TRBV7-2,TRBJ1-1,NA,CASSLRPGVNTEAFF,TGTGCCAGCAGCTTACGGCCAGGCGTGAACACTGAAGCTTTCTTT
NA,TRBV10-3,TRBJ2-6,NA,CAISLYARNSGANVLTF,TGTGCCATCAGTCTCTATGCGAGGAACTCTGGGGCCAACGTCCTGACTTTC
NA,TRBV4-2,TRBJ2-3,few,CASSPNLLGDTQYF,TGTGCCAGCAGCCCAAACTTGCTAGGCGATACGCAGTATTTT
NA,TRBV10-2,TRBJ1-2,NA,CASSQRAGDLYGYTF,TGCGCCAGCAGCCAGAGGGCAGGGGACTTGTATGGCTACACCTTC
TRBD2,TRBV6-6,TRBJ2-2,NA,CASSSRLAEVTGELFF,TGTGCCAGCAGTTCAAGACTAGCGGAGGTCACCGGGGAGCTGTTTTTT
NA,TRBV7-8,TRBJ2-3,NA,CASSLTGMYSDTQYF,TGTGCCAGCAGCCTTACAGGGATGTATTCAGATACGCAGTATTTT
NA,TRBV10-2,TRBJ1-1,NA,CASSDRGTEAFF,TGCGCCAGCAGTGACAGGGGCACTGAAGCTTTCTTT
NA,TRBV18,TRBJ2-1,few,CASSGLLHNEQFF,TGTGCCAGCTCCGGACTCCTCCACAATGAGCAGTTCTTC
TRBD1,TRBV7-9,TRBJ1-6,NA,CASSWIMTGRGLISNSPLHF,TGTGCCAGCAGCTGGATAATGACAGGGAGGGGACTTATATCAAATTCACCCCTCCACTTT
NA,TRBV20-1,TRBJ2-7,NA,CSASFEPRSYEQYF,TGCAGTGCTAGTTTCGAACCTAGGTCCTACGAGCAGTACTTC
TRBD2,TRBV12-3/TRBV12-4,TRBJ2-5,NA,CASSPGGTCQETQYF,TGTGCCAGCAGTCCCGGGGGGACGTGCCAAGAGACCCAGTACTTC
NA,TRBV6-5,TRBJ2-7,NA,CASSYTLNSYEQYF,TGTGCCAGCAGTTACACACTGAATTCCTACGAGCAGTACTTC
NA,TRBV11-2,TRBJ2-7,NA,CASSLSRENYEQYF,TGTGCCAGCAGCTTAAGTCGGGAAAACTACGAGCAGTACTTC
NA,TRBV20-1,TRBJ2-4,NA,CSAYPPHGGRNIQYF,TGCAGTGCTTACCCTCCGCATGGAGGCAGAAACATTCAGTACTTC
TRBD1,TRBV7-2,TRBJ2-3,once,CASNGQVDSRTDTQYF,TGTGCCAGCAACGGACAGGTAGACTCCCGCACAGATACGCAGTATTTT
NA,TRBV29-1,TRBJ2-3,few,CSVEGYLLRGNTDTQYF,TGCAGCGTTGAAGGCTACCTCCTGAGGGGTAACACAGATACGCAGTATTTT
NA,TRBV24-1,TRBJ2-5,NA,CATSETETQYF,TGTGCCACCAGTGAGACAGAGACCCAGTACTTC
NA,TRBV25-1,TRBJ2-7,few,CASSDNRPVSYEQYF,TGTGCCAGCAGTGATAACAGGCCCGTCTCCTACGAGCAGTACTTC
TRBD1,TRBV7-3,TRBJ2-1,few,CASSSYRGEQFF,TGTGCCAGCAGCTCATACAGGGGTGAGCAGTTCTTC
NA,TRBV28,TRBJ2-3,NA,CASSLVESGKDTQYF,TGTGCCAGCAGTTTAGTGGAAAGTGGTAAAGATACGCAGTATTTT
NA,TRBV20-1,TRBJ1-5,NA,CSGTSGGNTDTQHF,TGCAGTGGGACTAGCGGGGGGAACACAGATACGCAGCATTTT
NA,TRBV29-1,TRBJ2-1,NA,CSLLQGNEQFF,TGCAGCCTACTGCAAGGCAATGAGCAGTTCTTC
NA,TRBV4-2,TRBJ1-1,NA,CASSQEYRMNTEAFF,TGTGCCAGCAGCCAAGAATACAGGATGAACACTGAAGCTTTCTTT
TRBD1,TRBV12-3/TRBV12-4,TRBJ2-5,NA,CASSLRLSGTEETQYF,TGTGCCAGCAGTTTAAGACTCTCCGGGACAGAAGAGACCCAGTACTTC
TRBD1,TRBV5-6,TRBJ1-1,NA,CASSSTGQGASMNTEAFF,TGTGCCAGCAGCTCTACGGGACAGGGGGCAAGTATGAACACTGAAGCTTTCTTT
NA,TRBV6-5,TRBJ1-2,few,CASTPRGTMRGYTF,TGTGCCAGCACCCCGAGGGGCACGATGAGGGGCTACACCTTC
NA,TRBV3-1,TRBJ2-1,NA,CASSPTLDSYNEQFF,TGTGCCAGCAGCCCCACACTAGACTCCTACAATGAGCAGTTCTTC
TRBD2,TRBV7-9,TRBJ2-1,NA,CASSSPGGSGRTNEQFF,TGTGCCAGCAGCTCCCCGGGGGGAAGCGGGAGAACGAATGAGCAGTTCTTC
NA,TRBV4-3,TRBJ2-7,NA,CASSQERSPWRYNEQYF,TGCGCCAGCAGCCAAGAGAGGTCCCCGTGGAGGTACAATGAGCAGTACTTC
NA,TRBV7-6,TRBJ2-7,NA,CASSRDNRFTYEQYF,TGTGCCAGCAGCCGGGACAACCGATTTACCTACGAGCAGTACTTC
NA,TRBV24-1,TRBJ2-6,NA,CATSDLGREPSGANVLTF,TGTGCCACCAGTGATTTAGGCAGGGAGCCCTCTGGGGCCAACGTCCTGACTTTC
TRBD2,TRBV7-2,TRBJ2-3,few,CATQLWTSPADTQYF,TGTGCCACCCAGCTTTGGACTAGCCCCGCAGATACGCAGTATTTT
TRBD1,TRBV28,TRBJ2-1,NA,CASSSLSPGQGRNEQFF,TGTGCCAGCAGTTCCCTTTCCCCGGGACAGGGGCGGAATGAGCAGTTCTTC
NA,TRBV6-5,TRBJ2-2,NA,CASSRGLSRGFGELFF,TGTGCCAGCAGCCGAGGACTTTCCCGGGGGTTCGGGGAGCTGTTTTTT
NA,TRBV20-1,TRBJ2-3,NA,CSASQGTTDTQYF,TGCAGTGCTAGTCAGGGGACCACAGATACGCAGTATTTT
NA,TRBV2,TRBJ1-2,NA,CASSTTYGYTF,TGTGCCAGCTCGACAACCTATGGCTACACCTTC
TRBD2,TRBV13,TRBJ2-1,NA,CVSSALAEAGWNEQFF,TGTGTCAGCAGCGCACTAGCGGAGGCCGGTTGGAATGAGCAGTTCTTC
TRBD2,TRBV29-1,TRBJ2-7,NA,CSTLTSGGNEQYF,TGCAGCACCCTTACTAGCGGGGGGAATGAGCAGTACTTC
NA,TRBV29-1,TRBJ1-2,NA,CSVGTRTNYGYTF,TGCAGCGTGGGGACACGGACTAACTATGGCTACACCTTC
NA,TRBV29-1,TRBJ2-1,NA,CNVGSLGVRFF,TGCAACGTTGGAAGTCTGGGAGTTAGGTTCTTC
TRBD1,TRBV2,TRBJ1-2,NA,CASSGDSNNYGYTF,TGTGCCAGCAGCGGGGACAGTAATAACTATGGCTACACCTTC
NA,TRBV6-2/TRBV6-3,TRBJ2-5,NA,CASRPTGSETQYF,TGTGCCAGCAGACCTACAGGGTCCGAGACCCAGTACTTC
NA,TRBV29-1,TRBJ2-7,NA,CSVVWTGYEQYF,TGCAGCGTTGTTTGGACGGGCTACGAGCAGTACTTC
NA,TRBV7-8,TRBJ2-3,NA,CASPPGRLASFTDTQYF,TGTGCCAGCCCTCCGGGACGGCTAGCGAGTTTCACAGATACGCAGTATTTT
NA,TRBV7-9,TRBJ2-3,NA,CASSLALRVGRLTDTQYF,TGTGCCAGCAGCTTAGCGCTAAGGGTGGGACGACTCACAGATACGCAGTATTTT
NA,TRBV20-1,TRBJ2-1,NA,CSARDLSSRSHEQFF,TGCAGTGCTAGAGACCTCTCCTCCCGAAGCCATGAGCAGTTCTTC
TRBD2,TRBV7-8,TRBJ2-1,NA,CASIKREGVHEQFF,TGTGCCAGCATAAAGCGGGAGGGCGTCCATGAGCAGTTCTTC